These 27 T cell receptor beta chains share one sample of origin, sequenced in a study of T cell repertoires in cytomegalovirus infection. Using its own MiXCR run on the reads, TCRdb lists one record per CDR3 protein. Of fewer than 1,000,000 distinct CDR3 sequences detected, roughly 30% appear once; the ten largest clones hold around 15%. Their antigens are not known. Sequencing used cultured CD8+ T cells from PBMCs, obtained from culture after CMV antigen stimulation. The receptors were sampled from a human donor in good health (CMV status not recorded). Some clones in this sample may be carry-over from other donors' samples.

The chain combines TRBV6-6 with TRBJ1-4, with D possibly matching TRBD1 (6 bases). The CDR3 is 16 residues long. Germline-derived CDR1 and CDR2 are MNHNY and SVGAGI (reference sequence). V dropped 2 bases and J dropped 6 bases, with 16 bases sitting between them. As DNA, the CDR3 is TGTGCCAGCAGTTACAAAGGGGGGACGCGCCATGAAAAACTGTTTTTT. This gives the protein CASSYKGGTRHEKLFF.

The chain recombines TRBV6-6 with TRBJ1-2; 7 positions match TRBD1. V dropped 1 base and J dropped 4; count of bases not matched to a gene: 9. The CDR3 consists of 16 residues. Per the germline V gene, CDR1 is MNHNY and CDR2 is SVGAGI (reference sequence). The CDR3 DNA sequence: TGTGCCAGCAGTTACTTAGGACAGGCAGACACCTATGGCTACACCTTC. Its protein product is CASSYLGQADTYGYTF.

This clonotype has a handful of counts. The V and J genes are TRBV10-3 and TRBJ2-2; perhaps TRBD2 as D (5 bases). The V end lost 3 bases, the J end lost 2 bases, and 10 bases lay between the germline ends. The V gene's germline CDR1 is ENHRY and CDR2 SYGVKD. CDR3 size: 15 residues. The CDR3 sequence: CAISDEGVNTGELFF. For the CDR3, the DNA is TGTGCCATCAGTGACGAGGGAGTTAACACCGGGGAGCTGTTTTTT.

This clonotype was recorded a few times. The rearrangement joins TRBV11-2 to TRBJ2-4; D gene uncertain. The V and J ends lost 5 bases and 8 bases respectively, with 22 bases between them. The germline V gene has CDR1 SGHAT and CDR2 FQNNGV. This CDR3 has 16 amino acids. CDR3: CASSHTRGRIRDIQYF. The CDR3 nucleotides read TGTGCCAGCAGCCACACGAGAGGACGGATTAGGGACATTCAGTACTTC.

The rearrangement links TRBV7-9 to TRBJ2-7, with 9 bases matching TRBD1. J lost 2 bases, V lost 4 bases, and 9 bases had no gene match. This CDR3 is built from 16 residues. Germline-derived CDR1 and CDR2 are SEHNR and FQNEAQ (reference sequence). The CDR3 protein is CASSSGQGPLPYEQYV. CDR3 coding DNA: TGTGCCAGCAGCTCTGGACAGGGGCCCCTCCCCTACGAGCAGTACGTC.

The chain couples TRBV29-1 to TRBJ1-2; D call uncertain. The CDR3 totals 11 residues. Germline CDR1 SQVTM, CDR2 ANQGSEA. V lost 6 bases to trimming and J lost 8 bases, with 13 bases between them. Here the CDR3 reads CSVRNHGGYTF. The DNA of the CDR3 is TGCAGCGTCCGAAACCATGGGGGCTACACCTTC.

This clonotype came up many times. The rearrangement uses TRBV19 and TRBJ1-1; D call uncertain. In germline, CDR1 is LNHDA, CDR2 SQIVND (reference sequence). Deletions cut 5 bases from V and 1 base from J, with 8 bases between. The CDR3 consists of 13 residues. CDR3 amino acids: CASSRSRNTEAFF. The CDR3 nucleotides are TGTGCCAGTAGTCGCTCCAGGAACACTGAAGCTTTCTTT.

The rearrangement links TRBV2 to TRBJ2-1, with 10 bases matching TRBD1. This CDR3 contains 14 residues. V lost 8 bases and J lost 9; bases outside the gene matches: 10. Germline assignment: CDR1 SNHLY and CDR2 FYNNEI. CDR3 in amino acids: CASGKPGQGFEQFF. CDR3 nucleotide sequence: TGTGCCAGCGGTAAACCGGGACAGGGGTTTGAGCAGTTCTTC. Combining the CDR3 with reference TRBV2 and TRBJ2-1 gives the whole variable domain EPEVTQTPSHQVTQMGQEVILRCVPISNHLYFYWYRQILGQKVEFLVSFYNNEISEKSEIFDDQFSVERPDGSNFTLKIRSTKLEDSAMYFCASGKPGQGFEQFFGPGTRLTVL.

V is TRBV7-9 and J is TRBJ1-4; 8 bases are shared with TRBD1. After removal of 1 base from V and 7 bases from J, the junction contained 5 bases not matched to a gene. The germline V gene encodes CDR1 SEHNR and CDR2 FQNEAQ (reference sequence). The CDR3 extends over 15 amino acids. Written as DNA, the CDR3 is TGTGCCAGCAGCTTAGGGGACAGGACTTTTGAAAAACTGTTTTTT. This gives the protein CASSLGDRTFEKLFF.

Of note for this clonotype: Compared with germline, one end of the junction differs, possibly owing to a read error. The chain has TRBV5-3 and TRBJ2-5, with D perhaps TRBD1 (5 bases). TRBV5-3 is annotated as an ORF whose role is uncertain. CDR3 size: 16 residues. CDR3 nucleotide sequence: TGTGCCAGCAGCTCCTATGACAGTACTCAGGGAGAGACCCAGTACTTC. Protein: CASSSYDSTQGETQYF.

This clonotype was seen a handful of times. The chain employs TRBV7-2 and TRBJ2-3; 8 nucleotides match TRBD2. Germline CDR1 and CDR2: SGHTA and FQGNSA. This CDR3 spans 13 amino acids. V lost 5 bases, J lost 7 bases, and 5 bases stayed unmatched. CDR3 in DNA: TGTGCCAGCAGCCCCGGACTAGCATATACGCAGTATTTT. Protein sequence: CASSPGLAYTQYF.

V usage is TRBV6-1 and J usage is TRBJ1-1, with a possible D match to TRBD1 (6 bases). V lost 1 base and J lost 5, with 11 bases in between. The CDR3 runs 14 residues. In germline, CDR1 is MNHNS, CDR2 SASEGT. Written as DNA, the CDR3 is TGTGCCAGCAGTGAAGACAGGGCAAGAACTGAAGCTTTCTTT. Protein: CASSEDRARTEAFF.

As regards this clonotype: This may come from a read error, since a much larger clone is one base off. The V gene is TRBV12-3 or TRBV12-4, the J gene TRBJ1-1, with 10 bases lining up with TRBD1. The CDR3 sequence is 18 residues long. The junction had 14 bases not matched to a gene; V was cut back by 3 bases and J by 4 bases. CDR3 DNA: TGTGCCAGCAGTTTCACTACCCAGGGACAGGGGTCGAGCACTGAAGCTTTCTTT. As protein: CASSFTTQGQGSSTEAFF.

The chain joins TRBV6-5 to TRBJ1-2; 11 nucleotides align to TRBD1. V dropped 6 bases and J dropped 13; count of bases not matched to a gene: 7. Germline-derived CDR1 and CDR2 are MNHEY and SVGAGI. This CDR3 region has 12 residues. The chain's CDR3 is CASRTGQGAGTF. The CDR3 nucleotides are TGTGCCAGCAGAACAGGACAGGGGGCAGGCACCTTC.

CDR3 bases: TGTGCCAGCGATCGGGCGTACGAGCAGTACGTC. Encoded protein: CASDRAYEQYV. This chain connects TRBV7-9 to TRBJ2-7; no clear D gene. The V end lost 8 bases, the J end lost 4 bases, and 9 bases lay between the germline ends. Per the germline V gene, CDR1 is SEHNR and CDR2 is FQNEAQ (reference sequence). The CDR3 has 11 amino acids.

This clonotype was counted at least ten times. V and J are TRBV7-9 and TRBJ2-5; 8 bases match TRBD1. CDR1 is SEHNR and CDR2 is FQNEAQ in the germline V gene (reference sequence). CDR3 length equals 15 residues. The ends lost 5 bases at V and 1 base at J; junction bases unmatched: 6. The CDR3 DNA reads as TGTGCCAGCAGCCCCCGGGACAGGAGCCAAGAGACCCAGTACTTC. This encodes CASSPRDRSQETQYF.

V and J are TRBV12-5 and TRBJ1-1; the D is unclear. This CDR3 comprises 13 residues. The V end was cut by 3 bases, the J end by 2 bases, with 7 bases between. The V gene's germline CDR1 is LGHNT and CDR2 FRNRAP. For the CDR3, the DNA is TGTGCTAGTGGTTTTGGAGAAAACACTGAAGCTTTCTTT. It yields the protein CASGFGENTEAFF.

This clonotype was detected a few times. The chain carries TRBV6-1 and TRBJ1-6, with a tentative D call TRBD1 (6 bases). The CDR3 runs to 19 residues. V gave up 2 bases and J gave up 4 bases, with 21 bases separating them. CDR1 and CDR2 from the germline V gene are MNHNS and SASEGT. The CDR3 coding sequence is TGTGCCAGCAGTGAACGGGCAGGGGTCCCGCGGGGATATAATTCACCCCTCCACTTT. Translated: CASSERAGVPRGYNSPLHF.

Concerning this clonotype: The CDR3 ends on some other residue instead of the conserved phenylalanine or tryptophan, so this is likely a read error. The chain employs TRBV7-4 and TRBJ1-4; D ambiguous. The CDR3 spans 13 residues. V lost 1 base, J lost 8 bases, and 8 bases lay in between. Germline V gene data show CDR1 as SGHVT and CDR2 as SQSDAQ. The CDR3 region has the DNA TGTGCCAGCAGCTTAGTCGGCGAAGAAAAACTGTTTATT. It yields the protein CASSLVGEEKLFI.

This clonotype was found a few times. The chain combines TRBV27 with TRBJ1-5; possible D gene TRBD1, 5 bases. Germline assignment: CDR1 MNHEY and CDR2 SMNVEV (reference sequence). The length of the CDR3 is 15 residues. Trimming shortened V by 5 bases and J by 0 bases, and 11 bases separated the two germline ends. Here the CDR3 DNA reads TGTGCCAGCAGTCATCACAGGAATAGCAATCAGCCCCAGCATTTT. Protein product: CASSHHRNSNQPQHF.

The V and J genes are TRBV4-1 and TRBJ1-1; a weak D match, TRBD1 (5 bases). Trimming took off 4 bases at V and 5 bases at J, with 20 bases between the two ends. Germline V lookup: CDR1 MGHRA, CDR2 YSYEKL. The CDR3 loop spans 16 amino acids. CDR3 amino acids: CASSLFMRQRSTEAFF. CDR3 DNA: TGCGCCAGCAGCCTTTTTATGCGACAGAGATCAACTGAAGCTTTCTTT.

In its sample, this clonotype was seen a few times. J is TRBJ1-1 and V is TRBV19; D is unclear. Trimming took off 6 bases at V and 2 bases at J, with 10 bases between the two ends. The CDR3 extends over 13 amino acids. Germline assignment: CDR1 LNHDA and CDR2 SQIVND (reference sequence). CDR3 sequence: CASRKAKNTEAFF. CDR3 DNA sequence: TGTGCCAGTAGGAAAGCGAAAAACACTGAAGCTTTCTTT.

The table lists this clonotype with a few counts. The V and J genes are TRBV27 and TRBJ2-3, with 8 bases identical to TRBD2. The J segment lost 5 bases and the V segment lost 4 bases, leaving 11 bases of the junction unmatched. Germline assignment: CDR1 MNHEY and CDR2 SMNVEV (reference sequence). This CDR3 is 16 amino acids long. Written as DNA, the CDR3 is TGTGCCAGCAGTTGGGTAGCGGGGAACCAGGGAGATACGCAGTATTTT. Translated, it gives CASSWVAGNQGDTQYF.

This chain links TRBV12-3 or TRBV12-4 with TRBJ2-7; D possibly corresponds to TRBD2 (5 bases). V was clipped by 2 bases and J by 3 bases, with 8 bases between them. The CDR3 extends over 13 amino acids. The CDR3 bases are TGTGCCAGCAGTTTATCCGGGATCTACGAGCAGTACGTC. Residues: CASSLSGIYEQYV.

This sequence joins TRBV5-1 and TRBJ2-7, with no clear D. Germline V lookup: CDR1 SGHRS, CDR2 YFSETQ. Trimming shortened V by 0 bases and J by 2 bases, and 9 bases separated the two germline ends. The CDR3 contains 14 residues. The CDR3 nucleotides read TGCGCCAGCAGCTTGGGTCCTGAAGCCTACGAGCAGTACGTC. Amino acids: CASSLGPEAYEQYV.

The CDR3 spells CASRLVTGYNSPLHF. CDR3 nucleotides: TGTGCCAGTAGGCTGGTAACAGGTTATAATTCACCCCTCCACTTT. The chain carries TRBV19 and TRBJ1-6; D perhaps matches TRBD1 (5 bases). The CDR3 is made up of 15 amino acids. V lost 6 bases to trimming and J lost 4 bases, with 13 bases between them. Germline V gene data show CDR1 as LNHDA and CDR2 as SQIVND (reference sequence).

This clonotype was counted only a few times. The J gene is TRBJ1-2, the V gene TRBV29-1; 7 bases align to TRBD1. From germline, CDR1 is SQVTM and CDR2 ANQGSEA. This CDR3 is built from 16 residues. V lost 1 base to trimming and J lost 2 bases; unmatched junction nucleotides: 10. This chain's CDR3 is CSVEGTGDIANYGYTF. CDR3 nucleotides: TGCAGCGTTGAAGGTACAGGGGACATTGCCAACTATGGCTACACCTTC. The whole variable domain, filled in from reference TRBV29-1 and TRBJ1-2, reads SAVISQKPSRDICQRGTSLTIQCQVDSQVTMMFWYRQQPGQSLTLIATANQGSEATYESGFVIDKFPISRPNLTFSTLTVSNMSPEDSSIYLCSVEGTGDIANYGYTFGSGTRLTVV.